Here is one T cell receptor beta chain with its context. What it recognizes is unknown. MiXCR, applied by TCRdb to the 5' RACE reads, yields one record per CDR3 protein. The table includes 350,000 to 450,000 distinct CDR3 sequences, 18% detected once. Germline CDR1 SGHTA, CDR2 FQGTGA. The CDR3 is 13 amino acids. Trimming removed 4 bases at V and 4 bases at J, with 9 bases between. This sample is part of a study of T cells after yellow fever vaccination. Findings and limits, study-wide: Most clones from primary vaccination resurfaced after the booster (around 97% CD4, more than 75% CD8).

This TCR derives from a man younger than 35 who received the YFV17D yellow fever vaccine. The sequencing here drew on PBMCs, taken before the yellow fever booster vaccination. The chain links TRBV7-3 to TRBJ2-3; D is possibly TRBD1 (6 bases). The CDR3 loop reads CASSWTDADTQYF. CDR3 in DNA: TGTGCCAGCAGCTGGACAGATGCAGATACGCAGTATTTT.